The rows below give T cell receptor beta chains drawn from one sample of a study of blood T cell repertoires in COVID-19. The assay was immunoSEQ multiplex PCR, and TCRdb's table has in-frame clones only and misses some. The data show some 170,000 clones, over 80% seen once. The sequencing input was peripheral blood. The receptors were sampled from a woman in her sixties or seventies with acute or convalescent COVID-19. CDR3s include the opening cysteine and the closing phenylalanine or tryptophan.

>TRBV29-1|TRBJ2-3
CSVDGQSPFTDTQYF
>TRBV11-2|TRBJ2-7
CASSSFARSGIYEQYF
>TRBV7-2|TRBJ2-2
CASSLNGPKRGPGELFF
>TRBV7-2|TRBJ1-4
CASSRDRGWTEQLFF
>TRBV6-2/TRBV6-3|TRBJ1-1
CASSKWRNTEAFF
>TRBV7-6|TRBJ2-3
CASSLEKPSGRDTQYF
>TRBV5-1|TRBJ2-4
CASSIQGSPDNIQYF
>TRBV21-1|TRBJ2-7
CASKKTSGGEGEQYF
>TRBV2|TRBJ1-5
CASSGQGANQPQHF
>TRBV5-1|TRBJ2-3
CASSLAAERSTDTQYF
>TRBV28|TRBJ1-2
CASSSGGLNYGYTF
>TRBV4-3|TRBJ2-5
CASSQDKGGGETQYF
>TRBV6-4|TRBJ1-3
CASSAGTVVSSGNTIYF
>TRBV7-3|TRBJ2-3
CASSQRGGNTDTQYF
>TRBV7-3|TRBJ2-7
CASSLQGNSYEQYF
>TRBV28|TRBJ2-5
CASSISSGGLETQYF
>TRBV5-3|TRBJ1-5
CARSFRVTDRGPDQPQHF
>TRBV19|TRBJ2-2
CASSLGGGREAGELFF
>TRBV7-2|TRBJ2-3
CASSWTEGTQYF
>TRBV2|TRBJ1-1
CASSGTGMNTEAFF
>TRBV28|TRBJ1-6
CASRVGLRGGNSPLHF
>TRBV5-1|TRBJ2-3
CASSLEHSSTDTQYF
>TRBV5-1|TRBJ2-3
CASSLASLTDTQYF
>TRBV7-8|TRBJ1-1
CASSTARGGRGSSEAFF
>TRBV5-4|TRBJ2-5
CASSRGESGRETQYF
>TRBV2|TRBJ2-3
CASRGTGKDTQYF
>TRBV18|TRBJ1-2
CASSPQWRDGYTF
>TRBV19|TRBJ2-7
CASSPGAALWIEQYF
>TRBV7-2|TRBJ2-1
CASSFTTYNEQFF
>TRBV3-1/TRBV3-2|TRBJ2-3
CASSLGGRQGTDTQYF
>TRBV4-3|TRBJ2-1
CASSPRGRGEQFF
>TRBV6-2/TRBV6-3|TRBJ2-7
CASSKQGNYEQYF
>TRBV4-3|TRBJ2-5
CASSQGDRGWETQYF
>TRBV11-1|TRBJ2-3
CASSTYTDTQYF
>TRBV6-5|TRBJ1-2
CASGQQGNYGYTF
>TRBV4-1|TRBJ1-5
CASSQVPAGGAVIQHF
>TRBV6-4|TRBJ2-5
CASSDDRDSLGGETQYF
>TRBV6-6|TRBJ1-5
CASSLDGGNQPQHF
>TRBV7-8|TRBJ2-7
CASSSDRAGYEQYF
>TRBV29-1|TRBJ2-1
CSAWTGDSEQFF
>TRBV5-1|TRBJ1-3
CASSAQGSGNTIYF
>TRBV19|TRBJ2-7
CASSRRGTYEQYF
>TRBV28|TRBJ1-3
CASRKDRVGDTIYF
>TRBV4-3|TRBJ1-5
CASSQSGQGVQPQHF
>TRBV28|TRBJ1-2
CASSMTGTGPTIYGYTF
>TRBV9|TRBJ2-2
CASSAGTSVAGELFF
>TRBV5-1|TRBJ2-5
CASSTGTGEETQYF
>TRBV28|TRBJ1-2
CASLGQHYGYTF
>TRBV28|TRBJ1-6
CASSLQGAGLNSPLHF
>TRBV14|TRBJ2-7
CASSQDRKQEVYEQYF
>TRBV7-2|TRBJ2-6
CASSSATSGLNSGANVLTF
>TRBV11-2|TRBJ2-7
CASSYNRQASYEQYF
>TRBV4-2|TRBJ1-5
CASSQPGQGGQPQHF
>TRBV7-2|TRBJ1-2
CASSWSGGSGYGYTF
>TRBV3-1/TRBV3-2|TRBJ1-6
CASSRSPGGASPLHF
>TRBV4-1|TRBJ1-6
CASSQDQNSPLHF